The following is a T cell receptor (beta chain) sequence with its context. This entry comes from a study of cytomegalovirus exposure and HLA in healthy donors. The study ran its PCR with 60 Vbeta and 13 Jbeta primers. The method was immunoSEQ multiplex PCR; TCRdb's version includes in-frame clones alone and lacks a portion of them. Here the sample spans roughly 160,000 clones, around 80% being singletons. From germline, CDR1 is SNHLY and CDR2 FYNNEI. This CDR3 is built from 15 residues. The V end was cut by 6 bases, the J end by 8 bases, with 22 bases between. The rearrangement joins TRBV2 to TRBJ2-5, with D maybe TRBD2 (6 bases). Sequenced material: PBMCs. The sequence was collected from a man aged 35-49 years in good health and CMV-seronegative. In DNA, the CDR3 is TGTGCCAGCAGACCCACGGCCTCCGGGGCGGGAACCCAGTACTTC. Encoded protein: CASRPTASGAGTQYF.